One sample yielded the 30 T cell receptor beta chains listed below, sequenced in a study of T cell responses to AZD1222 COVID-19 vaccine. TCRdb's table, derived via immunoSEQ multiplex PCR, lists solely in-frame clones and lacks some. The sample contains about 59,000 clones, 89% of which appear only once. Sequences were derived from peripheral blood, sampled 28 days after the second AZD1222 dose. The source of these receptors is an adult who received the AZD1222 COVID-19 vaccine.

This rearrangement joins TRBV18 to TRBJ2-5, with 12 nucleotides matching TRBD2. The germline gives CDR1 KGHSH, CDR2 LQKENI. J gave up 5 bases and V 5 bases, and 6 bases lay outside the gene matches. CDR3 size: 15 residues. The DNA of the CDR3 is TGTGCCAGCTCAACGACTAGCGGGGGCCTGGAGACCCAGTACTTC. This sequence encodes CASSTTSGGLETQYF.

The chain recombines TRBV6-5 with TRBJ2-7, with D tentatively TRBD1 or TRBD2 (5 bases each). Germline CDR1 reads MNHEY; CDR2 reads SVGAGI. The CDR3 extends over 13 amino acids. V was pared by 2 bases and J by 2 bases, with 7 bases between. The CDR3 spells CASSYGGTYEQYF. The DNA of the CDR3 is TGTGCCAGCAGTTACGGGGGAACCTACGAGCAGTACTTC.

This clone occurred once. The J gene is TRBJ2-1, the V gene TRBV2; the match to TRBD2 covers 11 bases. This CDR3 contains 17 residues. The J segment lost 5 bases and the V segment lost 0 bases, leaving 6 bases of the junction unmatched. CDR1 is SNHLY, CDR2 FYNNEI, per germline. This chain's CDR3 is CASSEALTSGSDNEQFF. CDR3 nucleotide sequence: TGTGCCAGCAGTGAAGCCTTAACTAGCGGGAGTGACAATGAGCAGTTCTTC.

The rearrangement joins TRBV28 to TRBJ2-3; 8 bases line up with TRBD1. CDR1 is MDHEN, CDR2 SYDVKM, per germline. CDR3 length: 16 residues. The trim removed 4 bases at V and 4 bases at J, leaving 10 bases unmatched. CDR3 residues: CASSSQGAGGADTQYF. CDR3 coding DNA: TGTGCCAGCAGTTCCCAGGGGGCAGGGGGCGCAGATACGCAGTATTTT.

CDR3 sequence (DNA): TGTGCCAGCAGTCGGTACTACGAGCAGTACTTC. The encoded protein is CASSRYYEQYF. The V gene is TRBV28, the J gene TRBJ2-7; D call uncertain. The V gene lost 5 bases and the J gene lost 3 bases, with 5 bases spanning the gap. Germline CDR1 is MDHEN and CDR2 is SYDVKM. The CDR3 has 11 residues.

CDR3 sequence (DNA): TGTGCCAGCTCACCGAGGGGACCGAACACCGGGGAGCTGTTTTTT. This encodes CASSPRGPNTGELFF. The V gene is TRBV18, the J gene TRBJ2-2; D could derive from TRBD1 or TRBD2 (5 bases each). Trimming took off 3 bases at V and 0 bases at J, with 8 bases between the two ends. CDR1 and CDR2 from the germline V gene are KGHSH and LQKENI. This CDR3 region has 15 residues.

The chain joins TRBV11-2 to TRBJ1-5; D remains unclear. In germline, CDR1 is SGHAT, CDR2 FQNNGV. CDR3 size: 13 residues. V was clipped by 0 bases and J by 4 bases, with 4 bases between them. The CDR3 is CASSLDRNQPQHF. The DNA of the CDR3 is TGTGCCAGCAGCTTAGATCGGAATCAGCCCCAGCATTTT.

CDR3 coding DNA: TGTGCCAGTAGTATAGCCCACCGGGAGCAGGGGAAAATGGACACTGAAGCTTTCTTT. Its protein is CASSIAHREQGKMDTEAFF. This chain links TRBV19 with TRBJ1-1; TRBD1 is a possible D gene (6 bases). Between the trimmed V and J ends, which lost 1 base and 3 bases, there was a span of 24 bases. In germline, CDR1 is LNHDA, CDR2 SQIVND (reference sequence). The CDR3 runs 19 residues.

This clone occurred a few times. This chain joins TRBV7-9 and TRBJ2-7; D remains unclear. Germline CDR1 and CDR2: SEHNR and FQNEAQ (reference sequence). This CDR3 comprises 13 residues. Trimming shortened V by 1 base and J by 1 base, and 5 bases separated the two germline ends. DNA for the CDR3: TGTGCCAGCAGCTTAGACCTTTCCTACGAGCAGTACTTC. This codes for CASSLDLSYEQYF.

This clone showed up just once. The V gene is TRBV2, the J gene TRBJ1-5; 9 nucleotides match TRBD1. Germline V gives CDR1 SNHLY, CDR2 FYNNEI. The CDR3 is 16 amino acids. The V gene end was trimmed by 4 bases and the J gene end by 3 bases; junction bases not matched to a gene: 7. This CDR3 reads CASSARTGASNQPQHF. Here the CDR3 DNA reads TGTGCCAGCAGTGCACGGACAGGGGCCTCCAATCAGCCCCAGCATTTT.

This sequence joins TRBV19 and TRBJ2-7; D is perhaps TRBD1 (6 bases). V was shortened by 0 bases and J by 4 bases, with 7 bases between the two germline ends. The germline CDR1 and CDR2 sequences are LNHDA and SQIVND (reference sequence). This CDR3 has 13 residues. In DNA, the CDR3 is TGTGCCAGTAGTATAGATAGGGGGTACGAGCAGTACTTC. Its translation: CASSIDRGYEQYF.

The chain is built from TRBV30 and TRBJ2-7; 12 bases match TRBD2. V dropped 2 bases and J dropped 5; count of bases not matched to a gene: 7. The CDR3 totals 15 residues. The germline V gene encodes CDR1 GTSNPN and CDR2 SVGIG (reference sequence). This CDR3 reads CAWSRGLAGAHEQYF. CDR3 sequence (DNA): TGTGCCTGGAGTCGGGGACTAGCGGGCGCCCACGAGCAGTACTTC. Drawing the rest from reference TRBV30 and TRBJ2-7, the complete variable domain is SQTIHQWPATLVQPVGSPLSLECTVEGTSNPNLYWYRQAAGRGLQLLFYSVGIGQISSEVPQNLSASRPQDRQFILSSKKLLLSDSGFYLCAWSRGLAGAHEQYFGPGTRLTVT.

This clone was recorded only once. V gene TRBV11-3 combines with J gene TRBJ2-4, with 7 nucleotides matching TRBD1. J was trimmed by 5 bases and V by 5 bases; bases with no gene match: 9. The germline V gene has CDR1 SGHNT and CDR2 YENEEA. This CDR3 spans 15 amino acids. The CDR3 DNA reads as TGTGCCAGCAGCCCAGGGGGAGCCATTGAAAACATTCAGTACTTC. Its translation is CASSPGGAIENIQYF.

The rearrangement links TRBV5-1 to TRBJ1-4; no definite D call. V was trimmed by 0 bases and J by 2 bases, leaving 8 bases between them. The germline V gene encodes CDR1 SGHRS and CDR2 YFSETQ. CDR3 length: 15 residues. The CDR3 DNA sequence: TGCGCCAGCAGCTTGGGAACTGGGACTAATGAAAAACTGTTTTTT. Translation gives CASSLGTGTNEKLFF.

The rearrangement joins TRBV3-1 (or the pseudogene TRBV3-2) to TRBJ2-5; a possible D gene is TRBD1 (5 bases). V lost 0 bases and J 1 base, leaving 9 bases between the germline ends. The V gene's germline CDR1 is LGHDT and CDR2 YNNKEL (reference sequence). The CDR3 is 15 amino acids. Written as DNA, the CDR3 is TGTGCCAGCAGCCAAGATAGGGGCTTCCAAGAGACCCAGTACTTC. This gives the protein CASSQDRGFQETQYF.

The genes are TRBV5-4 and TRBJ1-1; D may be TRBD1 (6 bases). Germline-derived CDR1 and CDR2 are SGHNT and YYREEE (reference sequence). CDR3 size: 16 residues. The germline V and J ends were trimmed by 0 bases and 1 base, with 13 bases remaining between them. This CDR3 is CASSLEGVLRNTEAFF. The CDR3 nucleotides read TGTGCCAGCAGCTTGGAGGGGGTACTGAGGAACACTGAAGCTTTCTTT.

The V gene is TRBV5-6, the J gene TRBJ2-5; TRBD1 aligns across 12 bases. V lost 1 base to trimming and J lost 4 bases; unmatched junction nucleotides: 8. This CDR3 has 17 amino acids. Germline values: CDR1 SGHDT, CDR2 YYEEEE. The CDR3 loop reads CASSLFGDRGPGETQYF. DNA of the CDR3: TGTGCCAGCAGCTTGTTTGGGGACAGGGGGCCGGGAGAGACCCAGTACTTC.

This clone was detected only a few times. The rearrangement joins TRBV27 to TRBJ2-1; 15 nucleotides align to TRBD2. The V segment lost 6 bases and the J segment 4 bases; nucleotides outside the gene matches: 16. The CDR3 is 20 residues long. CDR1 and CDR2 (germline): MNHEY, SMNVEV (reference sequence). The CDR3 reads CASSLSPGVGTSGRYNEQFF. For the CDR3, the DNA is TGTGCCAGCAGCTTGTCCCCCGGGGTGGGGACTAGCGGGAGGTACAATGAGCAGTTCTTC.

In its sample, this clone was seen once. The genes are TRBV4-1 and TRBJ1-2; possibly TRBD1 for D (5 bases). CDR1 is MGHRA, CDR2 YSYEKL, per germline. V lost 3 bases and J 4 bases, leaving 18 bases between the germline ends. The CDR3 extends over 16 amino acids. CDR3 protein: CASSQGSATGFYGYTF. In nucleotides, the CDR3 is TGCGCCAGCAGCCAGGGTTCAGCCACAGGATTCTATGGCTACACCTTC.

The chain carries TRBV3-1 (or the pseudogene TRBV3-2) and TRBJ2-1, with D perhaps TRBD2 (6 bases). Deletions cut 7 bases from V and 8 bases from J, with 15 bases between. CDR3 length: 13 residues. Per germline, CDR1 LGHDT and CDR2 YNNKEL (reference sequence). CDR3 region: CASTGPGTYEQFF. The CDR3 DNA follows: TGTGCCAGCACGGGCCCCGGGACTTATGAGCAGTTCTTC.

This clone was found once. A read error may account for a junction end that differs from germline. The rearrangement joins TRBV12-3 or TRBV12-4 to TRBJ1-2; no reliable D call. The CDR3 covers 13 residues. In DNA, the CDR3 is TGTGCCAGCAGTTTAGAGGAACGGGGTTCGTTTCGCTTC. It specifies CASSLEERGSFRF.

CDR3 DNA sequence: TGTGCCAGCAGTTTATACGCGACAGCCGAAAATGAAAAACTGTTTTTT. The encoded protein is CASSLYATAENEKLFF. The chain joins TRBV28 to TRBJ1-4, with D possibly matching TRBD1 (5 bases). The ends were cut back, 1 base at V and 5 bases at J, with 14 bases in the middle. Germline V gene data show CDR1 as MDHEN and CDR2 as SYDVKM. This CDR3 comprises 16 residues.

In DNA, the CDR3 is TGTGCCAGCAGTTTCCTGGGGGCCTACGAGCAGTACTTC. Protein product: CASSFLGAYEQYF. This chain links TRBV6-5 with TRBJ2-7; possibly TRBD1 or TRBD2 for D (5 bases each). The CDR3 loop spans 13 amino acids. Germline loops: CDR1 MNHEY, CDR2 SVGAGI. Between the trimmed V and J ends, which lost 4 bases and 2 bases, there was a span of 9 bases.

The V gene is TRBV7-9, the J gene TRBJ1-3; TRBD1 is a possible D gene (5 bases). CDR1 and CDR2 (germline): SEHNR, FQNEAQ (reference sequence). The CDR3 runs 15 residues. Trimming took off 1 base at V and 3 bases at J, with 10 bases between the two ends. The CDR3 DNA sequence: TGTGCCAGCAGCTTAGACGGGGGAGGTGGAAACACCATATATTTT. It is translated as CASSLDGGGGNTIYF. The variable domain in full, with the rest retrieved from reference TRBV7-9 and TRBJ1-3, is DTGVSQNPRHKITKRGQNVTFRCDPISEHNRLYWYRQTLGQGPEFLTYFQNEAQLEKSRLLSDRFSAERPKGSFSTLEIQRTEQGDSAMYLCASSLDGGGGNTIYFGEGSWLTVV.

The chain links TRBV20-1 to TRBJ2-7, with D perhaps TRBD1 (6 bases). Germline V gene data show CDR1 as DFQATT and CDR2 as SNEGSKA (reference sequence). The length of the CDR3 is 14 residues. V lost 3 bases to trimming and J lost 1 base, with 13 bases between them. Written as DNA, the CDR3 is TGCAGTGCTAGTCTTCCGGGACATTCCTACGAGCAGTACTTC. It translates to CSASLPGHSYEQYF.

V is TRBV28 and J is TRBJ2-7; possibly TRBD2 for D (6 bases). This CDR3 has 15 amino acids. The V gene's germline CDR1 is MDHEN and CDR2 SYDVKM. V was trimmed by 5 bases and J by 3 bases, leaving 17 bases between them. CDR3 nucleotide sequence: TGTGCCAGCAGTACGGGGGTGGGCCCCGACTACGAGCAGTACTTC. Encoded protein: CASSTGVGPDYEQYF.

This clone was detected once. The chain employs TRBV7-8 and TRBJ1-4; TRBD1 agrees at 8 bases. The trim removed 4 bases at V and 7 bases at J, leaving 8 bases unmatched. The CDR3 has 15 residues. Per germline, CDR1 SGHVS and CDR2 FQNEAQ. The DNA of the CDR3 is TGTGCCAGCAGCTGGACAGGGCAGGGCAGTGAAAAACTGTTTTTT. It is translated as CASSWTGQGSEKLFF.

The chain is built from TRBV28 and TRBJ2-3; the match to TRBD2 covers 10 bases. From germline, CDR1 is MDHEN and CDR2 SYDVKM. V gave up 6 bases and J gave up 6 bases; unmatched junction bases: 9. CDR3 length: 15 amino acids. The CDR3 bases are TGTGCCAGCAGCACAAGCGGGGGGGCGGGGGATACGCAGTATTTT. Amino acids: CASSTSGGAGDTQYF.

This chain uses TRBV6-5 with TRBJ2-1; no definite D call. V was cut by 5 bases and J by 4 bases, with 9 bases left in between. The CDR3 is 13 residues long. Per the germline V gene, CDR1 is MNHEY and CDR2 is SVGAGI. In DNA, the CDR3 is TGTGCCAGCAGTCCTCAGAGATACAATGAGCAGTTCTTC. Its protein product is CASSPQRYNEQFF.

The rearrangement uses TRBV2 and TRBJ1-2, with no clear D. This CDR3 contains 12 residues. Germline V gives CDR1 SNHLY, CDR2 FYNNEI. V shed 5 bases and J shed 1 base, with 5 bases lying between them. The CDR3 loop is CASSISNYGYTF. The CDR3 DNA sequence: TGTGCCAGCAGTATCAGTAACTATGGCTACACCTTC.